The 6 T cell receptor beta chains below come from one sample, sequenced in a study of T-cell reconstitution after alpha-beta-depleted transplantation in children. Unique molecular identifiers were used to barcode this TCRbeta library. Via MiXCR, TCRdb re-called the PCR reads, giving one row per CDR3 protein. The sample lists 200,000 to 250,000 distinct CDR3 sequences; about 6.6% were seen once. This specimen consisted of PBMCs, obtained before TCRalphabeta/CD19-depleted stem cell transplant. The receptors shown here come from a boy aged 2 to 9 with acute lymphoblastic leukemia, due to receive a stem cell transplant.

The genes are TRBV20-1 and TRBJ2-7; 7 positions agree with TRBD1. The CDR3 is 16 residues long. V gave up 3 bases and J gave up 2 bases; unmatched junction bases: 13. Germline V gene sequence: CDR1 DFQATT, CDR2 SNEGSKA (reference sequence). DNA for the CDR3: TGCAGTGCTAGGATATTCCGGGACAGTCTAACCTACGAGCAGTACTTC. This encodes CSARIFRDSLTYEQYF.

Only a few counts were recorded for this clonotype. The rearrangement links TRBV5-6 to TRBJ2-3, with 8 bases lining up with TRBD2. Germline CDR1 and CDR2: SGHDT and YYEEEE. Germline trimming cut 4 bases from V and 5 bases from J; bases unmatched to any gene: 9. The CDR3 sequence is 15 residues long. CDR3: CASSALGGGQDTQYF. The DNA of the CDR3 is TGTGCCAGCAGCGCTCTCGGGGGGGGACAAGATACGCAGTATTTT.

This clonotype appeared a few times. The V gene is TRBV9, the J gene TRBJ2-5; 13 bases are shared with TRBD2. J was trimmed by 2 bases and V by 3 bases; bases with no gene match: 4. There are 16 residues in the CDR3. CDR1 SGDLS and CDR2 YYNGEE come from the germline V gene. The CDR3 here is CASSAGTSGIQETQYF. The CDR3 DNA reads TGTGCCAGCAGCGCAGGGACTAGCGGGATTCAAGAGACCCAGTACTTC. The full variable domain, its missing parts supplied by reference TRBV9 and TRBJ2-5, is DSGVTQTPKHLITATGQRVTLRCSPRSGDLSVYWYQQSLDQGLQFLIQYYNGEERAKGNILERFSAQQFPDLHSELNLSSLELGDSALYFCASSAGTSGIQETQYFGPGTRLLVL.

This clonotype was counted at least ten times. The rearrangement joins TRBV20-1 to TRBJ2-2, with 9 positions matching TRBD1. The J segment lost 0 bases and the V segment lost 4 bases, leaving 3 bases of the junction unmatched. The CDR3 runs to 15 residues. Germline CDR1 reads DFQATT; CDR2 reads SNEGSKA (reference sequence). The CDR3 region has the DNA TGCAGTGCTACAAGACAGGGGGCGAACACCGGGGAGCTGTTTTTT. Protein sequence: CSATRQGANTGELFF.

This rearrangement joins TRBV5-8 to TRBJ2-3; 13 nucleotides line up with TRBD2. Germline CDR1 SGHTS, CDR2 YDEGEE. J was trimmed by 2 bases and V by 2 bases; bases with no gene match: 5. This CDR3 region has 17 residues. This CDR3 is CASSFTGTSGATDTQYF. CDR3 sequence (DNA): TGTGCCAGCAGCTTTACCGGGACTAGCGGGGCCACAGATACGCAGTATTTT.

This clonotype was counted at least ten times. V gene TRBV5-8 combines with J gene TRBJ2-3; the match to TRBD1 covers 7 bases. Germline-derived CDR1 and CDR2 are SGHTS and YDEGEE. CDR3 length equals 15 residues. The ends lost 3 bases at V and 0 bases at J; junction bases unmatched: 4. DNA for the CDR3: TGTGCCAGCAGCTGGGACAGATCTAGCACAGATACGCAGTATTTT. It yields the protein CASSWDRSSTDTQYF.